Listed here is a single TCR beta chain. The data belong to a study of control samples from healthy donors and cancer patients. With 0 bases removed from V and 6 bases from J, the gap between germline ends came to 12 bases. This CDR3 spans 15 amino acids. Germline lookup yields CDR1 LNHNV and CDR2 YYDKDF (reference sequence). Measured with immunoSEQ multiplex PCR; TCRdb has only the in-frame clones, and not every one. The sample contains roughly 150,000 clones, 90% to 95% of which appear only once. The sequenced sample was blood. This clonotype was sampled from a woman under 40 in good health. The rearrangement links TRBV15 to TRBJ1-3; D possibly corresponds to TRBD1 (6 bases). CDR3 amino acids: CATSRDHRVVNTIYF. The CDR3 DNA reads TGTGCCACCAGCAGAGATCACAGGGTGGTAAACACCATATATTTT.